These 9 T cell receptor beta chains originate from one sample sequenced in a study of OX40 agonist ivuxolimab in advanced cancers. Assay: immunoSEQ multiplex PCR; the TCRdb copy retains only in-frame clones and omits some. The table records 65,000 to 85,000 clones, about 91% of them present only once. The sample consisted of CD4+ or CD8+ T cells sorted from blood, taken in a trial of the OX40 agonist ivuxolimab. The receptors stem from an adult with an advanced solid tumor such as melanoma, head and neck, liver or kidney cancer.

The chain recombines TRBV19 with TRBJ1-2; D remains unclear. This CDR3 has 13 residues. V was shortened by 3 bases and J by 4 bases, with 9 bases between the two germline ends. Per germline, CDR1 LNHDA and CDR2 SQIVND (reference sequence). CDR3 nucleotide sequence: TGTGCCAGTAGTATGGACGGCTCCTATGGCTACACCTTC. Its translation is CASSMDGSYGYTF.

The chain uses TRBV13 and TRBJ1-1; weak D call: TRBD1 (5 bases). The V gene's germline CDR1 is PRHDT and CDR2 FYEKMQ (reference sequence). There are 14 residues in the CDR3. Trimming took 2 bases from V and 5 from J, leaving 12 bases between them. The CDR3 nucleotides are TGTGCCAGCAGCTTAACAGGTCCGGGGACTGAAGCTTTCTTT. It is translated as CASSLTGPGTEAFF.

In regard to this clone: One end of the junction does not line up with germline, which may come from a read error. Other DNA sequences in the sample encode the same CDR3. This rearrangement joins TRBV6-1 to TRBJ2-6; D is ambiguous. The germline CDR1 and CDR2 sequences are MNHNS and SASEGT. The length of the CDR3 is 18 residues. CDR3 in DNA: TGCGCCAGCAGTGAACCTCCGAAATTGAGCTCTGGGGCCAACGTCCTGACTTTC. Encoded protein: CASSEPPKLSSGANVLTF.

This clone was observed once. The rearrangement uses TRBV18 and TRBJ1-2; TRBD1 agrees at 8 bases. Germline assignment: CDR1 KGHSH and CDR2 LQKENI. The CDR3 has 14 amino acids. V gave up 2 bases and J gave up 4 bases; unmatched junction bases: 3. Written as DNA, the CDR3 is TGTGCCAGCTCACCAGACAGGGGAAGCTATGGCTACACCTTC. It yields the protein CASSPDRGSYGYTF.

The V and J genes are TRBV10-3 and TRBJ1-6; the D gene is possibly TRBD1 (6 bases). Germline-derived CDR1 and CDR2 are ENHRY and SYGVKD. The CDR3 loop spans 13 amino acids. Deletions cut 7 bases from V and 7 bases from J, with 11 bases between. The CDR3 loop reads CAIKGGENSPLHF. The CDR3 nucleotides read TGTGCCATCAAAGGGGGGGAGAATTCACCCCTCCACTTT.

This clone was detected once. V and J are TRBV5-7 and TRBJ2-6; D gene uncertain. TRBV5-7 is known as an ORF, though its function is uncertain. This CDR3 region has 17 residues. V lost 6 bases to trimming and J lost 5 bases, with 21 bases between them. The CDR3 spells CASITPLVQSRANVLTF. The DNA of the CDR3 is TGTGCCAGCATAACCCCTCTCGTACAAAGTCGGGCCAACGTCCTGACTTTC.

This chain joins TRBV5-1 and TRBJ1-4; the match to TRBD1 covers 7 bases. Trimming removed 4 bases from V and 8 bases from J; junction bases left unmatched: 11. CDR3 length: 15 residues. Germline CDR1 is SGHRS and CDR2 is YFSETQ. CDR3 nucleotide sequence: TGCGCCAGCAGCCTCCAGGGGGGGGGCTTAGAAAAACTGTTTTTT. Amino acids: CASSLQGGGLEKLFF.

This clone was seen only once. The chain combines TRBV28 with TRBJ2-7; TRBD1 aligns across 9 bases. V shed 6 bases and J 1 base; nucleotides not matched to a gene: 7. This CDR3 contains 15 residues. In germline, CDR1 is MDHEN, CDR2 SYDVKM. CDR3 DNA sequence: TGTGCCAGCAGCACCCCGGGACAGGGATCCTACGAGCAGTACTTC. Translating gives CASSTPGQGSYEQYF.

This sequence joins TRBV19 and TRBJ1-2, with D uncertain. Germline V gene data show CDR1 as LNHDA and CDR2 as SQIVND (reference sequence). V lost 3 bases and J 0 bases, leaving 14 bases between the germline ends. The CDR3 is 16 amino acids. CDR3 region: CASSILAGSSNYGYTF. The DNA of the CDR3 is TGTGCCAGTAGTATTCTCGCGGGTTCCTCTAACTATGGCTACACCTTC.